This T cell receptor (beta chain) derives from a study of sequential checkpoint blockade in melanoma. Study as a whole: Arm A got nivolumab then ipilimumab; arm B the reverse, 1:1. Each arm's sequence ended with maintenance nivolumab.

TCRdb keeps only in-frame clones here, not all; method: immunoSEQ multiplex PCR. The table lists roughly 6,900 clones, roughly 74% of them singletons. Stated treatment: randomized to nivolumab then ipilimumab (arm A) or the reverse (arm B). DNA-damaging chemotherapy had not been given to any patient beforehand. PBMC sorting kept live CD3+CD8+ cells without CD19 or CD56. With 6 bases removed from V and 5 bases from J, the gap between germline ends came to 13 bases. This CDR3 has 14 amino acids. CDR1 and CDR2 (germline): SNHLY, FYNNEI. The source is a human donor with melanoma. The sample here was CD8+ T cells sorted from blood (inferred from file names), taken from a patient given nivolumab and ipilimumab in sequence. This chain joins TRBV2 and TRBJ2-2, with a possible D match to TRBD1 (6 bases). The CDR3 loop reads CASRPQTGTGELFF. In nucleotides, the CDR3 is TGTGCCAGCAGGCCGCAAACAGGGACCGGGGAGCTGTTTTTT. Full variable domain (missing parts from reference TRBV2 and TRBJ2-2): EPEVTQTPSHQVTQMGQEVILRCVPISNHLYFYWYRQILGQKVEFLVSFYNNEISEKSEIFDDQFSVERPDGSNFTLKIRSTKLEDSAMYFCASRPQTGTGELFFGEGSRLTVL.